The T cell receptor beta chain described here comes from a study of OX40 agonist ivuxolimab in advanced cancers. Study-level background: Ivuxolimab was an agonistic, fully human IgG2 monoclonal antibody directed against OX40 (CD134), a costimulatory receptor. Intravenous ivuxolimab was administered to patients every 2 weeks at six dose levels: 0.01, 0.1, 0.3, 1.5, 3 and 10 mg/kg. Among the roughly 52 dose-escalation patients, around 20 had hepatocellular carcinoma, some 15 melanoma, 9 renal cell carcinoma and 9 head and neck cancer. The dose-escalation cohort was 80% to 90% male with a mean age of approximately 60 years, ranging from roughly 20 to 80. Patients were allowed to have had prior anti-PD-1, anti-PD-L1 or anti-CTLA-4 therapy, and roughly 40% of the dose-escalation patients had been treated with checkpoint inhibitors. Three dose-escalation patients achieved partial responses, one with hepatocellular carcinoma and two with cutaneous melanoma. Peripheral TCRbeta sequencing aimed to test whether ivuxolimab altered TCR sequence diversity and caused clonal T-cell expansion. The paper covers the monotherapy dose-escalation part of the phase I ivuxolimab trial, which included N ≈ 57 patients. On the study overall, not on this receptor specifically: After ivuxolimab, more expanded clones were found on average in CD8+ T cells than in CD4+ T cells. Low levels of normalized T-cell clonal expansion were also shown by some nonresponding patients. At doses of 0.1 to 3.0 mg/kg, clonal expansion of both CD4+ and CD8+ blood T cells was observed from baseline to week 6. The antigen specificity of the peripheral T cells that underwent clonal expansion was not determined. Partial responders in the 0.1-3.0 mg/kg groups had among the lowest normalized peripheral clonal expansion, especially among CD8+ T cells.

The CDR3, from cysteine to phenylalanine, totals 12 residues. The read is trimmed to its CDR3 DNA, 36 bases read in frame from base 1. The germline V gene (reference sequence) sets CDR1 to MNHNY and CDR2 to SVGAGI. The V end loses 3 bases and the J end loses 4 bases, and a stretch of 7 bases separates them. To note about this clone: Its recognized antigen is unknown. No quality values exist for individual bases; no much larger clone is one base distant.

The trial excluded patients who had a history of autoimmune disease or were on systemic immunosuppression. Peripheral blood for TCR sequencing was collected from all dose cohorts at baseline, on cycle 4 day 1, and on cycle 7 day 1. Samples were obtained from an open-label, multicenter, first-in-human phase I dose-escalation trial of ivuxolimab. Adults with locally advanced or metastatic melanoma, renal cell carcinoma, hepatocellular carcinoma or head and neck squamous cell carcinoma were enrolled in the trial. Before TCR sequencing, CD4+ T cells and CD8+ T cells were sorted from peripheral blood as separate populations. Genomic DNA was extracted from sorted cells for sequencing of the TCRbeta CDR3 region. The immunoSEQ Assay was used to sequence the TCRbeta CDR3 regions. TCRdb re-hosts the immuneACCESS table, in-frame sequences only. Its copies lack some clones; in the studies checked, an unresolved V gene accounts for under half of them, and the cause for the rest is not known. This sample lists about 49,000 clones; approximately 88% were detected once. The top ten constitute around an eighth of the sample.

Recombination linked TRBV6-6 to TRBJ2-7; TRBD1 is possibly the D segment (5 matching bases). This TCR was sampled from an adult with an advanced solid tumor such as melanoma, head and neck, liver or kidney cancer. The sample in question was CD4+ or CD8+ T cells sorted from blood, obtained in a trial of the OX40 agonist ivuxolimab. The CDR3 protein is CASSYQGYEQYF. DNA sequence: TGTGCCAGCAGTTATCAGGGTTACGAGCAGTACTTC.